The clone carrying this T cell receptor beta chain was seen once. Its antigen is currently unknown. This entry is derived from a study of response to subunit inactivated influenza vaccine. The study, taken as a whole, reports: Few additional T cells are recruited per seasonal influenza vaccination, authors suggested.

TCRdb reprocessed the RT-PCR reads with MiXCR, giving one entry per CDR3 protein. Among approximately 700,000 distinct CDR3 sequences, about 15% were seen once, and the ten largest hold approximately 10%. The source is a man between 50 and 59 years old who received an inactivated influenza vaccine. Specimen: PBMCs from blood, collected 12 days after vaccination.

CDR3 DNA: TGTGCCAGCACCAGGGGCCGCGGAGATTCACCCCTCCACTTT. This codes for CASTRGRGDSPLHF. The chain links TRBV6-1 to TRBJ1-6, with D perhaps TRBD1 (6 bases). Trimming pared 7 bases from V and 8 bases from J, leaving 15 bases between. The CDR3 runs 14 residues. Germline lookup yields CDR1 MNHNS and CDR2 SASEGT.